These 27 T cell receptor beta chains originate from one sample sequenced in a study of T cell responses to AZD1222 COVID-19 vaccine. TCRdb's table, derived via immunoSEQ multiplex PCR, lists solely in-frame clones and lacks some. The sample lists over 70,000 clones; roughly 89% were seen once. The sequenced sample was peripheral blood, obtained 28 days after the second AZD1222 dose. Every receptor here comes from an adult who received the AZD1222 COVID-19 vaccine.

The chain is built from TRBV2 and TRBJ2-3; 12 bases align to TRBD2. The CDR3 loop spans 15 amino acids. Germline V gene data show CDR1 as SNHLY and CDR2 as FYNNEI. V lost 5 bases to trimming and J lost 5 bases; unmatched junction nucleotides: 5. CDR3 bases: TGTGCCAGCAGTCTACTGACTAGCGGGGGAGATACGCAGTATTTT. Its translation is CASSLLTSGGDTQYF.

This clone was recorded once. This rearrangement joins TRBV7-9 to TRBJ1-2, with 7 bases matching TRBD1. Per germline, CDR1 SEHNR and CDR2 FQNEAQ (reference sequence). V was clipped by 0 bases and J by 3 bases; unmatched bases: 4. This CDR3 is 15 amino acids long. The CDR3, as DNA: TGTGCCAGCAGCTTAGCGCAGACAGGGCACTATGGCTACACCTTC. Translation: CASSLAQTGHYGYTF.

For the CDR3, the DNA is TGTGCCAGAAGCTTCAAGGGACAGCCTAATGAAAAACTGTTTTTT. It is translated as CARSFKGQPNEKLFF. V is TRBV5-3 and J is TRBJ1-4; TRBD1 aligns across 7 bases. Being an ORF, TRBV5-3 has a function that is uncertain. The trim removed 2 bases at V and 3 bases at J, leaving 4 bases unmatched. The CDR3 has 15 amino acids.

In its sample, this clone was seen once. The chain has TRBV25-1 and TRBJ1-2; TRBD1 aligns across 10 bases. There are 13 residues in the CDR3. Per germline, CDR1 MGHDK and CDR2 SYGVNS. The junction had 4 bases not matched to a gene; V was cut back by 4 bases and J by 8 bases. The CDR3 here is CASSVGTGDGYTF. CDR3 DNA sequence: TGTGCCAGCAGTGTGGGGACAGGGGACGGCTACACCTTC.

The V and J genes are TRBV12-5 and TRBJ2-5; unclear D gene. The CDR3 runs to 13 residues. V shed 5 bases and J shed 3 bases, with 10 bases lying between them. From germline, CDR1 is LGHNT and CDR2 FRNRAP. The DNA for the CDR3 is TGTGCTAGTGGTACCCGGGCCAAAGAGACCCAGTACTTC. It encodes CASGTRAKETQYF.

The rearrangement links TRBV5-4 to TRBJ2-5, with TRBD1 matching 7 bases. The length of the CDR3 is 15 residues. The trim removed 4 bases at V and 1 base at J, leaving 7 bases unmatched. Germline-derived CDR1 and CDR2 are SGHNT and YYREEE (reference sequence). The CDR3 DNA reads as TGTGCCAGCAGCCCGCGACAGGGAAGCCAAGAGACCCAGTACTTC. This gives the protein CASSPRQGSQETQYF.

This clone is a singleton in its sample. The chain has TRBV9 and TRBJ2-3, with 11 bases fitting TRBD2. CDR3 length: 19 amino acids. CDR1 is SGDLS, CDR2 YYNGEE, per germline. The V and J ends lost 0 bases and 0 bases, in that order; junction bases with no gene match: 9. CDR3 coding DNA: TGTGCCAGCAGCGTAGCTGGGCTAGCGGGGGGCGTGAGCACAGATACGCAGTATTTT. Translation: CASSVAGLAGGVSTDTQYF. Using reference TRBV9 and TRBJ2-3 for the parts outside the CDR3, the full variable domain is DSGVTQTPKHLITATGQRVTLRCSPRSGDLSVYWYQQSLDQGLQFLIQYYNGEERAKGNILERFSAQQFPDLHSELNLSSLELGDSALYFCASSVAGLAGGVSTDTQYFGPGTRLTVL.

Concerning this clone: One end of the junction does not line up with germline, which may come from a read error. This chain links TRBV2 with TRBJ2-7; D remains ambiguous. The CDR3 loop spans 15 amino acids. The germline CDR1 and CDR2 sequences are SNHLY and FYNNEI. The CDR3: CATLDSKFPYSNPTF. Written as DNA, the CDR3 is TGTGCCACCCTCGATTCGAAGTTCCCCTACTCGAATCCCACTTTC.

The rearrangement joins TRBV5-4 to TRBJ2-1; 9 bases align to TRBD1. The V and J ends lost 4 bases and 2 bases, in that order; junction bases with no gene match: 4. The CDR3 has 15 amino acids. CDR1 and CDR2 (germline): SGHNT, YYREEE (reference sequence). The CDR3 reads CASSRDRATYNEQFF. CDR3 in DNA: TGTGCCAGCAGCCGGGACAGGGCCACCTACAATGAGCAGTTCTTC.

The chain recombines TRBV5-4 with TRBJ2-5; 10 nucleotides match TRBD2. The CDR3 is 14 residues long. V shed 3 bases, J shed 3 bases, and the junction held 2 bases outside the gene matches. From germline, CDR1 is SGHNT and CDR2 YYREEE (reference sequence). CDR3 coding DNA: TGTGCCAGCAGCTCGAGCGGGGGGGAAGAGACCCAGTACTTC. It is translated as CASSSSGGEETQYF.

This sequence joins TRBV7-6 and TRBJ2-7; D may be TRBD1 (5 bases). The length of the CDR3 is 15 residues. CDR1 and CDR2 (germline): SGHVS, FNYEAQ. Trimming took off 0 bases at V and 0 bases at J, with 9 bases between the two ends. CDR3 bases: TGTGCCAGCAGCTTAGCGCAGGGTGGCTCCTACGAGCAGTACTTC. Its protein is CASSLAQGGSYEQYF.

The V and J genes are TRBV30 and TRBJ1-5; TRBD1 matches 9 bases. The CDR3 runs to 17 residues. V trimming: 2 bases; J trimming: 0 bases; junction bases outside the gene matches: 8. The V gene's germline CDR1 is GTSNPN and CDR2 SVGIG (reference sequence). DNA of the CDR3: TGTGCCTGGAGTTCCGGGACAGGGCAAAATAGCAATCAGCCCCAGCATTTT. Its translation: CAWSSGTGQNSNQPQHF.

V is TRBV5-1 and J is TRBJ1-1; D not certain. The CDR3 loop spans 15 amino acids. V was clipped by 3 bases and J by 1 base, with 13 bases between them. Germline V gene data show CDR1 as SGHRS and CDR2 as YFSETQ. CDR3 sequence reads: CASSSPRVGNTEAFF. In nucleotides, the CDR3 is TGCGCCAGCAGCTCCCCGAGGGTAGGGAACACTGAAGCTTTCTTT.

CDR3 sequence reads: CASSISADTGELFF. For the CDR3, the DNA is TGTGCCAGTAGCATATCTGCTGACACCGGGGAGCTGTTTTTT. The chain is built from TRBV19 and TRBJ2-2; D unclear. Per germline, CDR1 LNHDA and CDR2 SQIVND (reference sequence). V was cut by 6 bases and J by 3 bases, with 11 bases left in between. The CDR3 spans 14 residues.

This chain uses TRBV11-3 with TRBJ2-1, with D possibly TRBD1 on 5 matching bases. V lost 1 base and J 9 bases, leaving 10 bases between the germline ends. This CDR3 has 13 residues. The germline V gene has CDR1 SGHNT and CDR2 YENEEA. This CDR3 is CASSLGRDREQFF. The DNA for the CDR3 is TGTGCCAGCAGCTTAGGCAGGGATCGTGAGCAGTTCTTC.

The CDR3 protein is CASRPPGLVTSNSYNEQFF. DNA for the CDR3: TGTGCCAGCAGGCCCCCGGGACTAGTCACGTCCAACTCCTACAATGAGCAGTTCTTC. This chain uses TRBV7-3 with TRBJ2-1; 8 bases agree with TRBD2. With 6 bases clipped from V and 0 bases from J, the junction kept 16 bases outside the gene matches. The germline gives CDR1 SGHTA, CDR2 FQGTGA. The CDR3 sequence is 19 residues long.

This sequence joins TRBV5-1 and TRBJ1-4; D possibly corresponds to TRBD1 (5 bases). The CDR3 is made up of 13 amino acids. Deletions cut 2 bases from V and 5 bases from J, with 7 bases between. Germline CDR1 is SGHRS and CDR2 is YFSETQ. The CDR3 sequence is CASSFRGNEKLFF. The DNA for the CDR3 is TGCGCCAGCAGCTTTAGGGGAAATGAAAAACTGTTTTTT.

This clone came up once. The CDR3 loop is CAIPAGVLTGELFF. CDR3 DNA: TGTGCCATCCCGGCCGGGGTTCTCACCGGGGAGCTGTTTTTT. The chain employs TRBV10-3 and TRBJ2-2, with D tentatively TRBD2 (5 bases). Germline lookup yields CDR1 ENHRY and CDR2 SYGVKD. Trimming took 8 bases from V and 4 from J, leaving 14 bases between them. This CDR3 has 14 amino acids.

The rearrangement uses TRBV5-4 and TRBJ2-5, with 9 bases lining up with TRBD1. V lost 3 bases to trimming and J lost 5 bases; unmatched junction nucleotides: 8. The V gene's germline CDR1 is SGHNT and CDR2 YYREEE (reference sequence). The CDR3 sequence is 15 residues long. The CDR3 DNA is TGTGCCAGCAGCTACAACAGGGGGCCGGGTGAGACCCAGTACTTC. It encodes CASSYNRGPGETQYF.

This CDR3 reads CASGPAQGWNEQFF. The CDR3 nucleotides read TGTGCCAGCGGCCCCGCCCAAGGGTGGAATGAGCAGTTCTTC. The gene calls are TRBV6-5 and TRBJ2-1; no definite D call. V dropped 8 bases and J dropped 7 bases, with 18 bases sitting between them. Per germline, CDR1 MNHEY and CDR2 SVGAGI. CDR3 length: 14 residues.

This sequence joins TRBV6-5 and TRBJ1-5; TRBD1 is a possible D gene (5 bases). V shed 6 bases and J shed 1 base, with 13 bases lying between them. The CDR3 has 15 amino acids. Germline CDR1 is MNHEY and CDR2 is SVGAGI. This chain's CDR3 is CASRSLTASNQPQHF. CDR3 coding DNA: TGTGCCAGCAGGTCCCTGACAGCCAGCAATCAGCCCCAGCATTTT.

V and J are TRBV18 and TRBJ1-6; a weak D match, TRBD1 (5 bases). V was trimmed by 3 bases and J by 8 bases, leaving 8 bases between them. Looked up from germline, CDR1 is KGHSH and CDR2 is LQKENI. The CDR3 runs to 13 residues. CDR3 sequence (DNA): TGTGCCAGCTCACCCCGGGGGGATTCACCCCTCCACTTT. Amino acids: CASSPRGDSPLHF.

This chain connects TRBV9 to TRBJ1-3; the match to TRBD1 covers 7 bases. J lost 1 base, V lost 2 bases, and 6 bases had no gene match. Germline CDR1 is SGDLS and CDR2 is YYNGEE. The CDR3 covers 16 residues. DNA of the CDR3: TGTGCCAGCAGCGTCGGAGGGGGCTTATCTGGAAACACCATATATTTT. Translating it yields CASSVGGGLSGNTIYF.

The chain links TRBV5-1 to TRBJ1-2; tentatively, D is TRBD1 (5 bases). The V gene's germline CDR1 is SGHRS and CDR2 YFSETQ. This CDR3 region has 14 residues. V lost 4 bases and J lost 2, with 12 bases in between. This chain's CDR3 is CASSPDSVNYGYTF. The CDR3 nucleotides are TGCGCCAGCAGCCCTGACAGCGTCAACTATGGCTACACCTTC.

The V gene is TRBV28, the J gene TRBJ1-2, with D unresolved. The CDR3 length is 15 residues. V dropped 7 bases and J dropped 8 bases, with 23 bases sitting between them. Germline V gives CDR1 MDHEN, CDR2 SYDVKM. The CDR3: CASTAPSRVFRGYTF. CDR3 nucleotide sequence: TGTGCCAGCACCGCTCCCTCGCGAGTTTTTCGCGGCTACACCTTC.

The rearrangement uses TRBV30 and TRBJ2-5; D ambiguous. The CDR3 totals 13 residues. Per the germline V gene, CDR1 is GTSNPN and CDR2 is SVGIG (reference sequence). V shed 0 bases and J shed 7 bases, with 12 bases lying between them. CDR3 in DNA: TGTGCCTGGAGTGTACAACGTATTGGGACCCAGTACTTC. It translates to CAWSVQRIGTQYF. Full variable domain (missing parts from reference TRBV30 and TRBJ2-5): SQTIHQWPATLVQPVGSPLSLECTVEGTSNPNLYWYRQAAGRGLQLLFYSVGIGQISSEVPQNLSASRPQDRQFILSSKKLLLSDSGFYLCAWSVQRIGTQYFGPGTRLLVL.

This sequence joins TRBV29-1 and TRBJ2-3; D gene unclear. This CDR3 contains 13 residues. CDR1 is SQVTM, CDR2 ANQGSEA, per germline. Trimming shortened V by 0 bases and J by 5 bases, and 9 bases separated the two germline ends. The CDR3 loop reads CSVEDLPLDTQYF. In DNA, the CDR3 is TGCAGCGTTGAAGATCTGCCCTTAGATACGCAGTATTTT.